This T cell receptor (beta chain) was documented in a study of cytomegalovirus exposure and HLA in healthy donors. Notes on the study in general: Certain sequence variants were highly shared and formed a cluster, and this cluster was likely a sequencing artifact. The later analysis indicated that the majority of CMV-associated TCR beta chains appeared HLA-restricted.

Details on this clone: Its target is unknown.

The CDR3 length is 16 residues. Germline V CDR1 and CDR2: MNHNY, SVGAGI (reference sequence). Trimming removed 5 bases from V and 4 bases from J; junction bases left unmatched: 10. PCR was performed using 60 Vbeta and 13 Jbeta primers. The repertoire was sequenced with immunoSEQ multiplex PCR; TCRdb's copy has only in-frame clones and lacks some. This sample carries fewer than 85,000 clones, roughly 88% of them seen once, and the ten largest clones take over 15%. This clonotype was obtained from a man aged 65 to 85 in good health and CMV-seropositive. The chain joins TRBV6-6 to TRBJ2-5, with 10 bases fitting TRBD1. The material sequenced was PBMCs. The CDR3 here is CASSTDLGQGRETQYF. The CDR3 region has the DNA TGTGCCAGCAGTACCGACCTGGGACAGGGGCGAGAGACCCAGTACTTC.